This T cell receptor beta chain was captured in a study of cytomegalovirus exposure and HLA in healthy donors. Study results and caveats: Sequencing likely generated an artifact that appeared as a cluster of highly shared sequence variants.

Healthy bone marrow donors supplied every sample. Both 60 Vbeta primers and 13 Jbeta primers went into the PCR. Here immunoSEQ multiplex PCR was the method, and the copy in TCRdb shows in-frame clones only, minus some. The sample contains about 120,000 clones, 70% to 80% of which appear only once. The CDR3 runs to 15 residues. V lost 6 bases, J lost 4 bases, and 6 bases stayed unmatched. Germline assignment: CDR1 LNHDA and CDR2 SQIVND (reference sequence). In regard to this clone: The antigen remains undetermined.

The sequencing input was PBMCs. The sequence came from a woman in her 40s in good health and CMV-seropositive. The chain joins TRBV19 to TRBJ1-4; TRBD1 matches at 9 bases. The CDR3 nucleotides are TGTGCCAGTAGCCTACAGGGGGCGCGTAATGAAAAACTGTTTTTT. Its protein is CASSLQGARNEKLFF.